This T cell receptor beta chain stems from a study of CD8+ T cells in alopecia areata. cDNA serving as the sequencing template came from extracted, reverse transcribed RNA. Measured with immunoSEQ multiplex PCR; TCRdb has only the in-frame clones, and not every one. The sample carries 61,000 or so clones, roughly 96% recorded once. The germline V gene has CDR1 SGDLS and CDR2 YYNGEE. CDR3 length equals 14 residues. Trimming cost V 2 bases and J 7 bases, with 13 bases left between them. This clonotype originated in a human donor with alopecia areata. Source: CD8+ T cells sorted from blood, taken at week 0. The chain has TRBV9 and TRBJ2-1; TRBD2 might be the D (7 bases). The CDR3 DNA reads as TGTGCCAGCAGCGTCGCGGGGGCGGTTAATGAGCAGTTCTTC. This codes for CASSVAGAVNEQFF. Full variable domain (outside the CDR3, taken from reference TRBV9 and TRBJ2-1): DSGVTQTPKHLITATGQRVTLRCSPRSGDLSVYWYQQSLDQGLQFLIQYYNGEERAKGNILERFSAQQFPDLHSELNLSSLELGDSALYFCASSVAGAVNEQFFGPGTRLTVL.